This TCR beta chain was recovered during a study of graft-versus-host responses after intestinal transplantation (TCRdb year 2021). For context, the study as a whole: The transplants that recipients got were multivisceral, liver-intestinal, or isolated intestinal. Rather than going through the commercial service, samples from a few later patients were sequenced in-house on an Illumina MiSeq and processed with MiXCR. After intestinal transplantation, graft-versus-host and host-versus-graft alloreactive T cell clones were followed in the graft, circulation and bone marrow using bulk TCR-beta CDR3 sequencing. The cohort enrolled under 25 intestinal transplant recipients including one retransplant, and a few patients lacking pretransplant specimens were excluded. Donor T cell macrochimerism was defined as a peak of at least 4% donor T cells among recipient peripheral blood mononuclear cells. Anti-thymocyte globulin induction was given to all recipients, followed by maintenance tacrolimus and steroids for roughly 3 years. Alloreactive clones were identified by sequencing pre-transplant mixed lymphocyte reaction products and comparing these products with unstimulated pre-transplant donor and recipient T cells. The paper's findings and limits, for the study overall: In patients with donor T cell macrochimerism, the allografts had high GvH to HvG T cell clonal ratios. Early after transplant, peak levels of circulating GvH clones were found to be associated with declines in HvG clones. The relatively low number and heterogeneity of intestinal transplant patients limited the conclusions. GvH clones were detected in recipient bone marrow, and some of these GvH clones were observed earlier in ileal mucosa or blood, consistent with an intestinal mucosal origin.

Library preparation used the immunoSEQ multiplex PCR assay. For most patients, genomic DNA was isolated with the Qiagen DNeasy Blood and Tissue Kit and shipped frozen to Adaptive Biotechnologies for TCR sequencing. For most patients, genomic DNA was subjected to high-throughput TCR-beta CDR3 sequencing by Adaptive Biotechnologies. Turning to the authors' computational methods: Adaptive's ImmunoSEQ software supplied the TCR sequencing data for under 20 patients, while MiXCR and VDJtools were used to process a few other patients. To correct CD4 versus CD8 sorting errors, sequences present in both subsets at a frequency ratio below 5:1 were removed. CDR3 nucleotide sequences shared between donor and recipient were removed because the origin of such sequences could not be assigned. At least 2-fold expansion over unstimulated cells and a minimum CFSE-low frequency of 0.002% (template counts) or 0.001% (read counts) were required for clones to be classified as alloreactive. Mappable clones were those detected in sequenced pre-transplant spleen, lymph node, or MLR CFSE-low populations of the donor or recipient. Cumulative frequency of alloreactive clones was calculated as a percentage of all sequences weighted by copy number. TCRdb took over this immuneACCESS table, retaining in-frame rearrangements with V and J assigned. Such tables are incomplete; in checked studies, under half of the missing clones stem from an unresolved V gene, and the remainder is unexplained. V, J and clone size are taken as reported in that table, and D and trimming were inferred from the DNA itself. Present in this sample are 70,000 or so clones, roughly 84% of which were seen just once. 0.35% to 0.5% of the sample comes from the top ten.

This specimen's time point label, interpreted: cells obtained before transplantation from donor or recipient. CD3+CD4+ and CD3+CD8+ populations were FACS-sorted from unstimulated pre-transplant donor and recipient cells taken from spleen or lymph nodes. With respect to this clone: What antigen it recognizes has not been identified. Per-base quality was not reported, and no clone a single base away is much larger than it.

The germline V end is reduced by 1 base and the J end by 5 bases; junction bases left unmatched: 12. CDR3 length: 17 amino acids, cysteine to phenylalanine. The CDR3 DNA has 51 bases and is translated from base 1. Via the germline V gene, CDR1 is SGDLS and CDR2 YYNGEE. The rearrangement joined TRBV9 to TRBJ2-1; 7 bases in between match TRBD2. The sequencing here drew on unstimulated CD4+ T cells sorted from spleen or lymph node cells, taken before transplant. The source is a human donor who was the organ donor for an intestinal transplant. The DNA reads TGTGCCAGCAGCGTATCTCCCCGGGGGGAACCTAACAATGAGCAGTTCTTC. Translated, this is CASSVSPRGEPNNEQFF.